The 2 T cell receptor beta chains below were found in one sample sequenced in a study of identical twins. TCRdb used MiXCR to reprocess the 5' RACE reads, holding one entry per CDR3 protein. The sample lists under 1 million distinct CDR3 sequences; about 12% were seen once. Another study also made use of these data, one on yellow fever vaccine responses in identical twins.

The material sequenced was PBMCs. These receptors all stem from a woman aged 18-29 years in good health.

This clonotype was recorded a few times. One junction end disagrees with the germline gene, perhaps due to a read error. The J gene is TRBJ2-7, the V gene TRBV6-1; D gene ambiguous. The CDR3 length is 14 residues. Germline assignment: CDR1 MNHNS and CDR2 SASEGT. The CDR3 region has the DNA TGTGCCAGCACTGAAGATTGGTATGGGTCCGAGCAGTACTTC. Translating it yields CASTEDWYGSEQYF.

V and J are TRBV25-1 and TRBJ1-6; the match to TRBD1 covers 9 bases. The CDR3 runs to 15 residues. CDR1 and CDR2 from the germline V gene are MGHDK and SYGVNS. J was trimmed by 5 bases and V by 5 bases; bases with no gene match: 4. CDR3 amino acids: CASSSQGANNSPLHF. The CDR3 DNA follows: TGTGCCAGCAGTTCACAGGGGGCTAATAATTCACCCCTCCACTTT.